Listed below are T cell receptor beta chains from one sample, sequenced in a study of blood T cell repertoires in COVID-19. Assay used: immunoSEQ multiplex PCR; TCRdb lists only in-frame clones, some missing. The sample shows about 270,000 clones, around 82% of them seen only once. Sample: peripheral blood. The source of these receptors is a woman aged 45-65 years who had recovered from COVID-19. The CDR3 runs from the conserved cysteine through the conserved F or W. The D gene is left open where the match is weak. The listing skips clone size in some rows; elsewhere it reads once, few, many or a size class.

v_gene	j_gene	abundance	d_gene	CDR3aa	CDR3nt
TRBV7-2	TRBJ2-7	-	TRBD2	CASRITSGGHYEQYF	TGTGCCAGCAGAATTACTAGCGGGGGCCATTACGAGCAGTACTTC
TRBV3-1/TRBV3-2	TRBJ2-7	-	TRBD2	CASSQGTSGIYEQYF	TGTGCCAGCAGCCAAGGGACTAGCGGAATCTACGAGCAGTACTTC
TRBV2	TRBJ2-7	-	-	CASTPSLRVEQYF	TGTGCCAGCACTCCTAGCCTCCGGGTGGAGCAGTACTTC
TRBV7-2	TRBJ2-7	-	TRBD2	CASSLSGTNGAVYEQYF	TGTGCCAGCAGCTTATCCGGGACTAATGGTGCAGTTTACGAGCAGTACTTC
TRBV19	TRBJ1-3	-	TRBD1	CASSPRGPGNTIYF	TGTGCCAGTAGCCCCAGGGGGCCTGGAAACACCATATATTTT
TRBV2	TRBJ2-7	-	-	CASSAGRGAYEQYF	TGTGCCAGCAGTGCAGGCAGGGGAGCCTACGAGCAGTACTTC
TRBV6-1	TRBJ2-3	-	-	CASSEALDSTDTQYF	TGTGCCAGCAGTGAAGCTCTAGACAGCACAGATACGCAGTATTTT
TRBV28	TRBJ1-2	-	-	CASSTPRGYTF	TGTGCCAGCAGTACCCCACGGGGCTACACCTTC
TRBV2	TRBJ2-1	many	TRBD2	CASTPPGLAPNEQFF	TGTGCCAGCACTCCTCCGGGACTAGCGCCCAATGAGCAGTTCTTC
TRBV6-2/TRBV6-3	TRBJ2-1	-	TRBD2	CASSILAGGYNEQFF	TGTGCCAGCAGTATCCTCGCGGGAGGCTACAATGAGCAGTTCTTC
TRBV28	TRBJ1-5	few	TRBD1	CASRTGNNQPQHF	TGTGCCAGCAGGACAGGGAACAATCAGCCCCAGCATTTT
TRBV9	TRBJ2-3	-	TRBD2	CASSQSRLGTSGGQAGDTQYF	TGTGCCAGCAGCCAGTCCCGGCTGGGGACTAGCGGGGGGCAGGCGGGGGATACGCAGTATTTT
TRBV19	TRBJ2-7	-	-	CANPPGVGGAGYEQYF	TGTGCCAACCCACCCGGGGTGGGGGGTGCGGGATACGAGCAGTACTTC
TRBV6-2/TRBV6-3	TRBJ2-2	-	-	CASSSSRGSNTGELFF	TGTGCCAGCAGTTCCTCTCGGGGGTCGAACACCGGGGAGCTGTTTTTT
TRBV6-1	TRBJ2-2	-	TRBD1	CASSRDRDPGELFF	TGTGCCAGCAGCCGAGACAGGGACCCCGGGGAGCTGTTTTTT
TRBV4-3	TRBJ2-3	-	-	CASSQGVFPQADTQYF	TGCGCCAGCAGCCAAGGGGTATTCCCTCAGGCAGATACGCAGTATTTT
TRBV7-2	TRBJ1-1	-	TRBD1	CASSLTGVVGNTEAFF	TGTGCCAGCAGCTTAACAGGGGTAGTTGGGAACACTGAAGCTTTCTTT
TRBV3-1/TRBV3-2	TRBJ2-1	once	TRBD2	CASSQGAAGGREQFF	TGTGCCAGCAGCCAAGGAGCGGCGGGGGGGAGAGAGCAGTTCTTC
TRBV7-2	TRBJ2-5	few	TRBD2	CASSLVMGTSSKTQYF	TGTGCCAGCAGCTTAGTAATGGGGACTAGCTCGAAGACCCAGTACTTC
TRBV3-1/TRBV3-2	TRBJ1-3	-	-	CASRLASSGNTIYF	TGTGCCAGCAGACTAGCGAGCTCTGGAAACACCATATATTTT
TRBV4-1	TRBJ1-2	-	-	CASSQDRQNYGYTF	TGCGCCAGCAGCCAAGACCGACAAAACTATGGCTACACCTTC
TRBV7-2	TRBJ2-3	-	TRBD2	CASSLIGGGGTDTQYF	TGTGCCAGCAGCTTAATTGGGGGGGGAGGAACAGATACGCAGTATTTT
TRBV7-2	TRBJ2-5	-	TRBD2	CASSLDTSAETQYF	TGTGCCAGCAGCTTAGACACTAGCGCGGAGACCCAGTACTTC
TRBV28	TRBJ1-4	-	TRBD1	CASSLTRAGGGGEKLFF	TGTGCCAGCAGTTTAACGAGGGCAGGGGGCGGAGGGGAAAAACTGTTTTTT
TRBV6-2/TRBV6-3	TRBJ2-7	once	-	CASSPPWEAYEQYF	TGTGCCAGCAGCCCCCCCTGGGAGGCCTACGAGCAGTACTTC
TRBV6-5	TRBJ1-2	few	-	CASSNKGPYGYTF	TGTGCCAGCAGCAATAAGGGGCCCTATGGCTACACCTTC
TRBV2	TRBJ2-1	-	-	CASRRTVVEQFF	TGTGCCAGCAGACGGACAGTAGTAGAGCAGTTCTTC
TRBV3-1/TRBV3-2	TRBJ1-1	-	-	CASSFTGGRNTEAFF	TGTGCCAGCAGTTTCACCGGGGGGCGGAACACTGAAGCTTTCTTT
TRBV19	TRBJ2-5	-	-	CASSFLVRGERIYF	TGTGCCAGTAGTTTTCTAGTGAGAGGAGAGCGCATATACTTC
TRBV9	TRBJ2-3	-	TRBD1	CASSVGDRHTDTQYF	TGTGCCAGCAGCGTAGGGGACAGACACACAGATACGCAGTATTTT
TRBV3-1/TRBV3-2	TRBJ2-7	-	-	CASSQDWDSRYF	TGTGCCAGCAGCCAAGACTGGGACTCTCGGTACTTC
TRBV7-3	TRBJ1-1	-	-	CASSLMPSGEAFF	TGTGCCAGCAGCTTAATGCCGAGCGGGGAAGCTTTCTTT
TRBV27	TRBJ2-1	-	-	CASSQTGRQVAEQFF	TGTGCCAGCAGTCAAACAGGGCGTCAGGTGGCTGAGCAGTTCTTC
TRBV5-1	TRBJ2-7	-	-	CASTPGLSYEQYF	TGCGCCAGCACACCGGGACTCAGTTACGAGCAGTACTTC
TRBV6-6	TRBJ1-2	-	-	CASRAPQGLHGYTF	TGTGCCAGCAGAGCTCCCCAGGGTCTCCATGGCTACACCTTC
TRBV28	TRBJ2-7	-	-	CASGYPGYSREQYF	TGTGCCAGCGGCTATCCAGGGTATTCCAGGGAGCAGTACTTC
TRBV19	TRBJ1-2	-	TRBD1	CASYDAGTGSINYGYTF	TGTGCCAGTTATGATGCCGGGACAGGGTCGATAAACTATGGCTACACCTTC
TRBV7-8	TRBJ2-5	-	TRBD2	CASSPSGTTKTQYF	TGTGCCAGCAGCCCTAGCGGGACTACGAAGACCCAGTACTTC
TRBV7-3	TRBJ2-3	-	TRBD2	CASSLLAGGTDTQYF	TGTGCCAGCAGCTTATTAGCGGGGGGCACAGATACGCAGTATTTT
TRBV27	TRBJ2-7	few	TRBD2	CASSLFSGAGVEQYF	TGTGCCAGCAGTTTATTCTCGGGTGCGGGGGTGGAGCAGTACTTC
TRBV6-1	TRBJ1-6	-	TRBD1	CASSEVGGHNSPLHF	TGTGCCAGCAGTGAAGTAGGGGGCCATAATTCACCCCTCCACTTT
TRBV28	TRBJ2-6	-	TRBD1	CASSVTGAGANVLTF	TGTGCCAGCAGTGTTACAGGGGCCGGGGCCAACGTCCTGACTTTC
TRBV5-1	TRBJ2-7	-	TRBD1	CASSFARQGEQYF	TGCGCCAGCAGCTTCGCGCGACAGGGCGAGCAGTACTTC
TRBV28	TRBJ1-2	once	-	CASSLSDYGYTF	TGTGCCAGCAGTTTAAGCGACTATGGCTACACCTTC
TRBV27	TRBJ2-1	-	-	CASSLLARGDNEQFF	TGTGCCAGCAGTTTACTAGCCAGGGGGGACAATGAGCAGTTCTTC
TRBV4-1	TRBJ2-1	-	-	CASSQAGGIAYNEQFF	TGCGCCAGCAGCCAAGCCGGCGGAATAGCCTACAATGAGCAGTTCTTC
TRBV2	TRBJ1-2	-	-	CASSERRTVAGYTF	TGTGCCAGCAGTGAAAGAAGGACAGTTGCTGGCTACACCTTC
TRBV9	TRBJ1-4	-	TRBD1	CASSARGLDEKLFF	TGTGCCAGCAGCGCCAGGGGGCTTGACGAAAAACTGTTTTTT
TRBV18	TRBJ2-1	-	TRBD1	CASSPRDRGEGNEQFF	TGTGCCAGCTCACCACGGGACAGGGGAGAAGGCAATGAGCAGTTCTTC
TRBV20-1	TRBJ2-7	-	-	CSASEAGRYEQYF	TGCAGTGCTAGTGAGGCAGGCAGGTACGAGCAGTACTTC
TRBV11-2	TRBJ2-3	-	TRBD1	CASSLGTGVADTQYF	TGTGCCAGCAGCTTAGGGACAGGGGTGGCAGATACGCAGTATTTT
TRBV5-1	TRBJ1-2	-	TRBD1	CASSFTGTVNYGYTF	TGCGCCAGCAGCTTTACCGGGACAGTAAACTATGGCTACACCTTC
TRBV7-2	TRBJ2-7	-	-	CASSGQSGSYEQYF	TGTGCCAGCAGCGGTCAATCGGGCTCCTACGAGCAGTACTTC